The T cell receptor beta chain under discussion was sequenced for a study of cytomegalovirus exposure and HLA in healthy donors. CDR1 MNHEY and CDR2 SMNVEV come from the germline V gene (reference sequence). Trimming cost V 5 bases and J 1 base, with 5 bases left between them. The CDR3 runs to 13 residues. Findings and caveats of the study: With high specificity and sensitivity, the classifier reportedly diagnosed cytomegalovirus status. Later analysis placed DRB1 highest and HLA-C lowest in TCR association rates, which differed by HLA locus.

A multiplex PCR was run with 60 Vbeta primers and 13 Jbeta primers. The assay was immunoSEQ multiplex PCR, and TCRdb's table has in-frame clones only and misses some. The table includes roughly 120,000 clones, around three quarters detected once. As concerns this clone: What it binds is unknown.

The sequence was obtained from a man aged 18 to 30 in good health and CMV-seronegative. Input material: PBMCs. This chain joins TRBV27 and TRBJ2-2; D not resolved. The CDR3 bases are TGTGCCAGCAGTCCTCTGAACACCGGGGAGCTGTTTTTT. Encoded protein: CASSPLNTGELFF.